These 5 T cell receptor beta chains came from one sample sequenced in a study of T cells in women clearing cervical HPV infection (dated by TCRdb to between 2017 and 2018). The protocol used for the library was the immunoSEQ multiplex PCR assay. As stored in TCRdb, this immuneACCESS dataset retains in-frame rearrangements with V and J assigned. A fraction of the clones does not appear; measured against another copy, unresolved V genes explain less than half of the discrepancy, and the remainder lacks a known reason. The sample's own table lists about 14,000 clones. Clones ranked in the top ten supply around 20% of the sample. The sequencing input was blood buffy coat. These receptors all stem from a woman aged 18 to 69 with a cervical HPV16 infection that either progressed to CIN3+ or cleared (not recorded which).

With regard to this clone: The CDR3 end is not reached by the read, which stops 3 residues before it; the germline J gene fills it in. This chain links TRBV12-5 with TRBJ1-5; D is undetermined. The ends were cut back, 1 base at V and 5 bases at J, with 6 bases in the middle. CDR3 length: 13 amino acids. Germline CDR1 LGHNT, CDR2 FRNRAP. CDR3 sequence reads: CASGLDGDQPQHF. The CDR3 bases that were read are TGTGCTAGTGGTTTGGACGGGGATCAGCCC.

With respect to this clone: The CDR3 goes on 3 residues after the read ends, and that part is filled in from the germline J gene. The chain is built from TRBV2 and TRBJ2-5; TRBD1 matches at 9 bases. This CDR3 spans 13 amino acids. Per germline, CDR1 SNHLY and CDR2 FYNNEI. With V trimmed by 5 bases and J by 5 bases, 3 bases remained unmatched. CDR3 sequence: CASSMDRGETQYF. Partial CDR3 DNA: TGTGCCAGCAGTATGGACAGGGGCGAGACC.

The sequenced CDR3 bases are TGCGCCAGCAGGGGGGGGCCAGGGTCTTCCTACGAG. It encodes CASRGGPGSSYE. The CDR3 reads in full as CASRGGPGSSYEQYF. J is TRBJ2-7 and V is TRBV5-1, with a weak D call TRBD2 (7 bases). Read sequence stops 3 residues before the CDR3 end, and the germline J gene provides the missing end. Trimming shortened V by 5 bases and J by 1 base, and 16 bases separated the two germline ends. The CDR3 covers 15 residues. CDR1 SGHRS and CDR2 YFSETQ come from the germline V gene.

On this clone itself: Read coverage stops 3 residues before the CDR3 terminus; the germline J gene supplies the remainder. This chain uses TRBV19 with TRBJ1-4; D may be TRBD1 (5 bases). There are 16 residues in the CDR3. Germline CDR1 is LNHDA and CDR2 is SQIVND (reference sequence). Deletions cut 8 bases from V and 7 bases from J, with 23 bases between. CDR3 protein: CASAHQGTLVGEKLFF. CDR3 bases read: TGTGCCAGTGCGCACCAGGGTACGTTGGTCGGTGAAAAA.

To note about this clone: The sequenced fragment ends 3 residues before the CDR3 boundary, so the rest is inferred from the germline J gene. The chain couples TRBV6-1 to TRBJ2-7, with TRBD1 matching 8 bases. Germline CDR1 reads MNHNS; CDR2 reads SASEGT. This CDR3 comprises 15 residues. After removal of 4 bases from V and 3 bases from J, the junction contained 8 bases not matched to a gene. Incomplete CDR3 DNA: TGTGCCAGCAGTGGTCAGACAGGGGTGGGCTACGAG. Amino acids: CASSGQTGVGYE. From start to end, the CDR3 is CASSGQTGVGYEQYF.